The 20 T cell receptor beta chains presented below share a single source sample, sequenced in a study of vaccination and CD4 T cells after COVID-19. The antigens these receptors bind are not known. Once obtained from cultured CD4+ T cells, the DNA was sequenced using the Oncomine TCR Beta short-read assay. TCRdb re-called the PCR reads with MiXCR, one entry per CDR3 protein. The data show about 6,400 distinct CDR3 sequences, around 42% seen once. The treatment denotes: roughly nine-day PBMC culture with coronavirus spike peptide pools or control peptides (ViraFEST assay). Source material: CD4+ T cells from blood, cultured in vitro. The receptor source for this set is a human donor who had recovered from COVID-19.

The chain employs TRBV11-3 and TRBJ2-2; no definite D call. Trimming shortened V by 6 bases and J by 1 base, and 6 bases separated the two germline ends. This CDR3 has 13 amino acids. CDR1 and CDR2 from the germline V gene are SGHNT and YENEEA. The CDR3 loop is CASSTENTGELFF. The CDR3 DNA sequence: TGTGCCAGCAGTACAGAGAACACCGGGGAGCTGTTTTTT.

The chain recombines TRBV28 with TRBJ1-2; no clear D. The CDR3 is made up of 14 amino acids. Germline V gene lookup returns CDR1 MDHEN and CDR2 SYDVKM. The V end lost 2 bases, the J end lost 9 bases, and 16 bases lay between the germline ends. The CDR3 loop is CASSLPRAGRSYTF. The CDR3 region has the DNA TGTGCCAGCAGTTTACCCCGGGCAGGACGCAGCTACACCTTC.

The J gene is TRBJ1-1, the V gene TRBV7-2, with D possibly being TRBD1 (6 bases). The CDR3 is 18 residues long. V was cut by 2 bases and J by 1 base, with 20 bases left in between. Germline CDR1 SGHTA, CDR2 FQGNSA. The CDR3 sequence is CASSLWPVGADANTEAFF. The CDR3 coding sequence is TGTGCCAGCAGCTTATGGCCCGTGGGGGCGGATGCGAACACTGAAGCTTTCTTT.

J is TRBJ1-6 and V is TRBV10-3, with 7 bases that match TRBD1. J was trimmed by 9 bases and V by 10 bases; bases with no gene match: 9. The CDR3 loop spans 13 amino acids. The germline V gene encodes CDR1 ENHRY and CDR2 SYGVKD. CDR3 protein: CATGTEGVSPLHF. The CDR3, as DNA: TGTGCCACCGGGACAGAAGGAGTTTCACCCCTCCACTTT.

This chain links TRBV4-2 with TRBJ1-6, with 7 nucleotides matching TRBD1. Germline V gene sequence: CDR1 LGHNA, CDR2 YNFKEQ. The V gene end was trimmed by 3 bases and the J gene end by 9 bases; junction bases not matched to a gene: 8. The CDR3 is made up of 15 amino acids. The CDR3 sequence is CASSQGVAGGSPLHF. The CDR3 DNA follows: TGTGCCAGCAGCCAGGGCGTGGCAGGGGGTTCACCCCTCCACTTT.

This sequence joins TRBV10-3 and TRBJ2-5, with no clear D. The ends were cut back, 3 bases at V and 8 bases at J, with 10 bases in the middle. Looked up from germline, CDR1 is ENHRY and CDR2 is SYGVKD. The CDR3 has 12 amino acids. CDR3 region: CAISEMKETQYF. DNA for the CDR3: TGTGCCATCAGTGAAATGAAGGAAACCCAGTACTTC.

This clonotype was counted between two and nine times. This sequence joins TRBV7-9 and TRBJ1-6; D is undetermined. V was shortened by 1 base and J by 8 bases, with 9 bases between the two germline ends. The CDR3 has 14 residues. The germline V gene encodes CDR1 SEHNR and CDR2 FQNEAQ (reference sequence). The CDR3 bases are TGTGCCAGCAGCTTAGGGACTGTCGATTCACCCCTCCACTTT. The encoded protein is CASSLGTVDSPLHF.

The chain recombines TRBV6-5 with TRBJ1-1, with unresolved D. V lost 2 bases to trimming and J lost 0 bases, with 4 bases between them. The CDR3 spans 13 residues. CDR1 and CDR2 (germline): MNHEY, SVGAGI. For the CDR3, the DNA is TGTGCCAGCAGTTACAATTTGAACACTGAAGCTTTCTTT. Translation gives CASSYNLNTEAFF.

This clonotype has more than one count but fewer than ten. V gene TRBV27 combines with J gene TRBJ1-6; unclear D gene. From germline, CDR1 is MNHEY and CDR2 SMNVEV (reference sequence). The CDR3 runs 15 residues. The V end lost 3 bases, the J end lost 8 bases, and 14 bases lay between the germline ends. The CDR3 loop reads CASSFDGINHSPLHF. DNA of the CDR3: TGTGCCAGCAGTTTTGACGGAATTAATCATTCACCCCTCCACTTT.

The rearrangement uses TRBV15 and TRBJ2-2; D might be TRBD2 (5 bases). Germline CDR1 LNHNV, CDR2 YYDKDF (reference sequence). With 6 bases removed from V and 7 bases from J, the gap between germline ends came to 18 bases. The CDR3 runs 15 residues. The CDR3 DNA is TGTGCCACCAGAGGCCGGGGAGAGGTCGGCGGGGAGCTGTTTTTT. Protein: CATRGRGEVGGELFF.

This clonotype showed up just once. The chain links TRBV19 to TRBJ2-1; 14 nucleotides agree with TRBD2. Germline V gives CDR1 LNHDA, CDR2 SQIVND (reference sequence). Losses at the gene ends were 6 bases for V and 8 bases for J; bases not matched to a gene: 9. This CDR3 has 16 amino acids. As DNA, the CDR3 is TGTGCCAGTAGCTCCTCGACTAGCGGGAGGGCCTATGAGCAGTTCTTC. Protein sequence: CASSSSTSGRAYEQFF. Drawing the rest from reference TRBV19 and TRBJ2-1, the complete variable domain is DGGITQSPKYLFRKEGQNVTLSCEQNLNHDAMYWYRQDPGQGLRLIYYSQIVNDFQKGDIAEGYSVSREKKESFPLTVTSAQKNPTAFYLCASSSSTSGRAYEQFFGPGTRLTVL.

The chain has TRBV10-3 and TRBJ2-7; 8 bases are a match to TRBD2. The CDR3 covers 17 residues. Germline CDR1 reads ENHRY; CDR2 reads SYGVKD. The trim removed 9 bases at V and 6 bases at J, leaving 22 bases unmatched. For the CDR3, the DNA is TGTGCCATTTCTTCCGTAAACGGTCACCGAGCGGGGGCCGAGCAGTACTTC. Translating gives CAISSVNGHRAGAEQYF.

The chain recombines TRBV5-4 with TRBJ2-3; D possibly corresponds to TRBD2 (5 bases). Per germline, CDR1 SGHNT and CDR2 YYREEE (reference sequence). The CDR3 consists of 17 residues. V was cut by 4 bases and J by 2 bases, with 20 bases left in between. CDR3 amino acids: CASSPEGAGPSTDTQYF. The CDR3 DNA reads TGTGCCAGCAGCCCAGAGGGTGCGGGTCCGTCCACAGATACGCAGTATTTT.

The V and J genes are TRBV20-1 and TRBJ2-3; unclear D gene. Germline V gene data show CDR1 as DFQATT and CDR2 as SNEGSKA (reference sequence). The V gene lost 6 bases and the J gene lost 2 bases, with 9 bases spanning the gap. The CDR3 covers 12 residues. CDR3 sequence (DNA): TGCAGTGCCCCGCGCCCCACAGATACGCAGTATTTT. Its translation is CSAPRPTDTQYF.

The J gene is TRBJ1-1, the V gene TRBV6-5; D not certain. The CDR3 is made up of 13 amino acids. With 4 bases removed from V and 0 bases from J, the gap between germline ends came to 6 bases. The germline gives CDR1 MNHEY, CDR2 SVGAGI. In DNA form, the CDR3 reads TGTGCCAGCAGTTCCAGAATGAACACTGAAGCTTTCTTT. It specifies CASSSRMNTEAFF.

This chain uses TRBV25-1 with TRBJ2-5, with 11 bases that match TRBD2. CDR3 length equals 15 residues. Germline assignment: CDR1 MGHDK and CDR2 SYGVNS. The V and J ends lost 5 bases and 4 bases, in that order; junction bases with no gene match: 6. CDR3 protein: CASSLAGGLGETQYF. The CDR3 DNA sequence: TGTGCCAGCAGTTTAGCGGGGGGGCTTGGAGAGACCCAGTACTTC.

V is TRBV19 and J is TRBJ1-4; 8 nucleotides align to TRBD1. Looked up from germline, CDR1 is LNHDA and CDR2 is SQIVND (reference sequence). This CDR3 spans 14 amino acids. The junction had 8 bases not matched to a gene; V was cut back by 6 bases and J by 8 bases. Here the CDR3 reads CASSSNGQGEKLFF. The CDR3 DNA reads TGTGCCAGTAGCTCAAACGGACAGGGAGAAAAACTGTTTTTT.

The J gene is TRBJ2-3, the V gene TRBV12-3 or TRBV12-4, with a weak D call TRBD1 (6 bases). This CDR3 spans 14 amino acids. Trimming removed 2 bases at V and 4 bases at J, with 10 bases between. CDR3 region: CASSLQGWADTQYF. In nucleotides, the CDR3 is TGTGCCAGCAGTTTACAGGGGTGGGCAGATACGCAGTATTTT.

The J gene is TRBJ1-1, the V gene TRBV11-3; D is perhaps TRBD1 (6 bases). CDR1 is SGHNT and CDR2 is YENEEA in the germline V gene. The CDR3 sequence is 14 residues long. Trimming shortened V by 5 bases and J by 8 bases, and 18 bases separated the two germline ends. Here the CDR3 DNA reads TGTGCCAGCAGCGGGGGGGGGCCCCGTGGCGAAGCTTTCTTT. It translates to CASSGGGPRGEAFF. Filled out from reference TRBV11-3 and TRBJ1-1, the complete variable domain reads EAGVVQSPRYKIIEKKQPVAFWCNPISGHNTLYWYLQNLGQGPELLIRYENEEAVDDSQLPKDRFSAERLKGVDSTLKIQPAELGDSAVYLCASSGGGPRGEAFFGQGTRLTVV.

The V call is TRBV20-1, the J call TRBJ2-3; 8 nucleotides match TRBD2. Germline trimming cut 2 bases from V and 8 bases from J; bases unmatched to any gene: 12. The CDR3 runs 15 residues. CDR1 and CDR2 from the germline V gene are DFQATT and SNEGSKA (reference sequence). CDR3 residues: CSARSLAGGWITQYF. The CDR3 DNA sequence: TGCAGTGCTAGATCGCTGGCGGGAGGTTGGATTACGCAGTATTTT.